A selection of T cell receptor beta chains follows, all from one sample in a study of long-term antiretroviral therapy in people with HIV. The assay was immunoSEQ multiplex PCR, and TCRdb's table has in-frame clones only and misses some. The data contain around 30,000 clones, 85% of them singletons. The source material was unsorted PBMCs, sampled roughly 3.3 years after starting antiretroviral therapy. The receptors derive from a man aged 18 to 35 with HIV. Both conserved end residues are part of each CDR3. Fields, in order: D gene, clone size, J gene, V gene, CDR3 protein, CDR3 DNA. A D gene is named only where the DNA matches it firmly. Clone size appears in some rows only: once, few, many, or a class for an expanded clone.

d_gene: -
abundance: -
j_gene: TRBJ2-1
v_gene: TRBV10-2
CDR3aa: CASSESRTHYNEQFF
CDR3nt: TGCGCCAGCAGTGAGTCGCGGACACACTACAATGAGCAGTTCTTC

d_gene: -
abundance: -
j_gene: TRBJ1-1
v_gene: TRBV6-5
CDR3aa: CASSEQGSNTEAFF
CDR3nt: TGTGCCAGCAGCGAGCAGGGTTCGAACACTGAAGCTTTCTTT

d_gene: -
abundance: -
j_gene: TRBJ1-2
v_gene: TRBV28
CDR3aa: CASGSFGYTF
CDR3nt: TGTGCCAGCGGGAGCTTCGGCTACACCTTC

d_gene: -
abundance: -
j_gene: TRBJ2-1
v_gene: TRBV5-1
CDR3aa: CASSMGLRSSYNEQFF
CDR3nt: TGCGCCAGCAGCATGGGACTCCGAAGCTCCTACAATGAGCAGTTCTTC

d_gene: -
abundance: -
j_gene: TRBJ2-7
v_gene: TRBV5-6
CDR3aa: CASSLVGGEQYF
CDR3nt: TGTGCCAGCAGCTTGGTGGGGGGCGAGCAGTACTTC

d_gene: -
abundance: -
j_gene: TRBJ2-3
v_gene: TRBV6-5
CDR3aa: CASRWAGASTDTQYF
CDR3nt: TGTGCCAGCAGGTGGGCCGGAGCTAGCACAGATACGCAGTATTTT

d_gene: -
abundance: -
j_gene: TRBJ2-7
v_gene: TRBV2
CDR3aa: CASTSDGSSYEQYF
CDR3nt: TGTGCCAGCACCTCCGACGGGAGCTCCTACGAGCAGTACTTC

d_gene: TRBD1
abundance: few
j_gene: TRBJ1-1
v_gene: TRBV19
CDR3aa: CASSIYRGATEAFF
CDR3nt: TGTGCCAGTAGTATCTACAGGGGCGCGACTGAAGCTTTCTTT

d_gene: -
abundance: -
j_gene: TRBJ2-1
v_gene: TRBV4-1
CDR3aa: CASSPWIGDEQFF
CDR3nt: TGCGCCAGCAGCCCATGGATAGGCGATGAGCAGTTCTTC

d_gene: -
abundance: -
j_gene: TRBJ1-1
v_gene: TRBV27
CDR3aa: CASSFLDSTSEAFF
CDR3nt: TGTGCCAGCAGTTTCTTGGACAGTACATCTGAAGCTTTCTTT

d_gene: -
abundance: -
j_gene: TRBJ2-7
v_gene: TRBV5-6
CDR3aa: CASSSEPGPDEQYF
CDR3nt: TGTGCCAGCAGCTCCGAGCCAGGGCCGGACGAGCAGTACTTC

d_gene: -
abundance: -
j_gene: TRBJ1-1
v_gene: TRBV28
CDR3aa: CASSRGGEGFEAFF
CDR3nt: TGTGCCAGCAGCCGCGGGGGGGAGGGGTTTGAAGCTTTCTTT

d_gene: -
abundance: -
j_gene: TRBJ2-7
v_gene: TRBV5-6
CDR3aa: CASSFQAYEQYF
CDR3nt: TGTGCCAGCAGCTTCCAGGCCTACGAGCAGTACTTC

d_gene: -
abundance: -
j_gene: TRBJ1-2
v_gene: TRBV2
CDR3aa: CASSEGADGYTF
CDR3nt: TGTGCCAGCAGTGAGGGGGCCGATGGCTACACCTTC

d_gene: TRBD1
abundance: -
j_gene: TRBJ2-7
v_gene: TRBV5-6
CDR3aa: CASRPRTGGGYEQYF
CDR3nt: TGTGCCAGCAGACCCAGGACAGGGGGCGGGTACGAGCAGTACTTC

d_gene: -
abundance: -
j_gene: TRBJ1-2
v_gene: TRBV6-5
CDR3aa: CASRDGYGYTF
CDR3nt: TGTGCCAGCAGGGACGGCTATGGCTACACCTTC